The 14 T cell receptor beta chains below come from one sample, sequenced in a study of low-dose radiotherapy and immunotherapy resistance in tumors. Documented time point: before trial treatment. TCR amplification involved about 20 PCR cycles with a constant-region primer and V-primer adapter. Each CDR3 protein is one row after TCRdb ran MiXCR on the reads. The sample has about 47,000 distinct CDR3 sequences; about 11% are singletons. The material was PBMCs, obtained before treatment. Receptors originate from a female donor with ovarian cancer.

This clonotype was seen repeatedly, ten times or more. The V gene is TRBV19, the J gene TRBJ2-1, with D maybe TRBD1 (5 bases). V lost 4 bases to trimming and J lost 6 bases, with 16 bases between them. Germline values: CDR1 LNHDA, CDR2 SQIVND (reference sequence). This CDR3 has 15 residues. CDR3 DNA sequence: TGTGCCAGTAGTAACAGGCTCGGTGGTCCCAATGAGCAGTTCTTC. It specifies CASSNRLGGPNEQFF.

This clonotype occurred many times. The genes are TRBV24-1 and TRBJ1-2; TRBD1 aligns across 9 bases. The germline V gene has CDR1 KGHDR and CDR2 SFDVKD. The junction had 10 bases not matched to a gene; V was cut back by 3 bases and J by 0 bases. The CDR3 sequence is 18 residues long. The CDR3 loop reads CATSDKIRDRGSNYGYTF. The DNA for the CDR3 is TGTGCCACCAGTGATAAGATCCGTGACAGGGGGTCTAACTATGGCTACACCTTC.

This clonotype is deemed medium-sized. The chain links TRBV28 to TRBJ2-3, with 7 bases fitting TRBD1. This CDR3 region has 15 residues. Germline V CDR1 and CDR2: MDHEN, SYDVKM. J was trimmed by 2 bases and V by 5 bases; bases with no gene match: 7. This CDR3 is CASSTNRGPTDTQYF. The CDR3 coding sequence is TGTGCCAGCAGTACCAACAGGGGACCCACAGATACGCAGTATTTT.

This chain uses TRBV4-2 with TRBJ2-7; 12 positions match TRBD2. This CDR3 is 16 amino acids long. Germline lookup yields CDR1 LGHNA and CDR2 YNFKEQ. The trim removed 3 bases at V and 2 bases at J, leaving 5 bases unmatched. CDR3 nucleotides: TGTGCCAGCAGCCAGCGGACTAGCGGGAACACCTACGAGCAGTACTTC. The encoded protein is CASSQRTSGNTYEQYF.

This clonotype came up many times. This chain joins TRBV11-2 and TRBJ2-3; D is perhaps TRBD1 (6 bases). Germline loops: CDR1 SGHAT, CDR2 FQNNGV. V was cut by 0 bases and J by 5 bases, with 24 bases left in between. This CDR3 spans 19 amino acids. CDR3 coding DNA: TGTGCCAGCAGCTTAGAATTCGGTCTGGGCACAGGGAGCGGAGATACGCAGTATTTT. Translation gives CASSLEFGLGTGSGDTQYF.

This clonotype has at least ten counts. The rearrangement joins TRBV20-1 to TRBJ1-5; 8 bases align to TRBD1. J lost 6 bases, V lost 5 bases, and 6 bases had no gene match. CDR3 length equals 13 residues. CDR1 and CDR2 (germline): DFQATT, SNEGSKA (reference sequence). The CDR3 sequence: CSAQGAGSQPQHF. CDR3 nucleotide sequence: TGCAGTGCTCAGGGGGCGGGAAGTCAGCCCCAGCATTTT.

Here the CDR3 DNA reads TGTGCCAGCAGTTCCAACACAGGGCTTCCCTATGGCTACACCTTC. Translated, it gives CASSSNTGLPYGYTF. The chain links TRBV6-1 to TRBJ1-2; possible D gene TRBD1, 6 bases. The CDR3 has 15 residues. The V end lost 5 bases, the J end lost 4 bases, and 17 bases lay between the germline ends. CDR1 is MNHNS and CDR2 is SASEGT in the germline V gene.

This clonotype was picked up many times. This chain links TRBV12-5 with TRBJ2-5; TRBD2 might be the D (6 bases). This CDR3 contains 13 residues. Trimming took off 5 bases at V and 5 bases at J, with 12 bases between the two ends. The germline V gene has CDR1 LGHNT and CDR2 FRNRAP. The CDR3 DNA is TGTGCTAGTGGTCCCAGTGGAGGGGAGACCCAGTACTTC. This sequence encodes CASGPSGGETQYF.

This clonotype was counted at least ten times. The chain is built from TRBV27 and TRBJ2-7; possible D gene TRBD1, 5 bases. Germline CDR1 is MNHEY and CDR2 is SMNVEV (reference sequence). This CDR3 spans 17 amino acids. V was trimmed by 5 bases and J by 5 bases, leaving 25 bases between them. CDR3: CASSPITYGRALHEQYF. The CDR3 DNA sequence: TGTGCCAGCAGTCCGATAACGTACGGCAGGGCCTTGCACGAGCAGTACTTC.

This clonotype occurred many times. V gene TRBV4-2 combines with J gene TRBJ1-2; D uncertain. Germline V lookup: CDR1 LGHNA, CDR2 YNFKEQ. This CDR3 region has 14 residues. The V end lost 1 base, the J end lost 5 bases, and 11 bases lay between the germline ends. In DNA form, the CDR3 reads TGTGCCAGCAGCCAAGTCGGGGAGTGGTATGGCTACACCTTC. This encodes CASSQVGEWYGYTF.

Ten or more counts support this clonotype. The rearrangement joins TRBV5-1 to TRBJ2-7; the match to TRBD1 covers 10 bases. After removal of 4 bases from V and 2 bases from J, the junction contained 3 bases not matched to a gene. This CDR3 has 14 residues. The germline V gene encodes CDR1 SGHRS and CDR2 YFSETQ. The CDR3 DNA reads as TGCGCCAGCAGCCAGACAGGGGGCCCCTACGAGCAGTACTTC. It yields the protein CASSQTGGPYEQYF.

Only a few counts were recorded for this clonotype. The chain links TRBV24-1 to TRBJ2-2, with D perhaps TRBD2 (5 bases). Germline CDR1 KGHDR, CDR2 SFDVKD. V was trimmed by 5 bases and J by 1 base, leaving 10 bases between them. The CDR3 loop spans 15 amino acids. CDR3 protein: CATSAGRGNTGELFF. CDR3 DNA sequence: TGTGCCACCAGTGCGGGGAGAGGGAACACCGGGGAGCTGTTTTTT.

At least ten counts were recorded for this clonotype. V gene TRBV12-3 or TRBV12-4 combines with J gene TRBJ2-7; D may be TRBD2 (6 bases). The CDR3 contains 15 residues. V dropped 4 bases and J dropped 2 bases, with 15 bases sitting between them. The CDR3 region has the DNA TGTGCCAGCAGTTACCGAGGAGGGGCAGCCTACGAGCAGTACTTC. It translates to CASSYRGGAAYEQYF.

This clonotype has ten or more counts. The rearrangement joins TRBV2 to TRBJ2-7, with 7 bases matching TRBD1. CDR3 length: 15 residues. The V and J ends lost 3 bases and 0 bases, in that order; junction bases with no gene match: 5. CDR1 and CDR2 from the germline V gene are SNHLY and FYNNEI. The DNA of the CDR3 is TGTGCCAGCAGTGACGGACAGGCCTACTCCTACGAGCAGTACTTC. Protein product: CASSDGQAYSYEQYF.